The TCR beta chain described here comes from a study of T-cell memory formation after mild COVID-19 (dated by TCRdb to the early 2020s). Regarding the complete study: TCR sequence clusters from the two donors were found to be largely donor specific. Two young, previously healthy adult volunteers, one female and one male, were included in the cohort. In a couple of donors, T-cell clones that expanded and contracted after mild COVID-19 were tracked by sequencing TCRalpha and TCRbeta repertoires over time.

Instrument on record: Illumina NovaSeq 6000. TCRalpha and TCRbeta cDNA libraries were constructed by 5'RACE with constant-segment primers, with sample barcodes and unique molecular identifiers being introduced. Trizol reagent was used to extract RNA from every sample. The libraries were amplified in two PCR steps, and the second step added a second sample barcode and Illumina TruSeq adapters. Sequencing of the libraries was done on an Illumina NovaSeq, producing 2 x 150 bp paired-end reads. As for the original processing: Reads were demultiplexed and collapsed into UMI-guided consensus sequences with migec v1.2.7. Using mixcr v2.1.11, UMI consensuses were aligned to TRA and TRB V and J templates and then assembled into clonotypes. Clonotypes were classified as expanded or contracted when called significant by both edgeR and NoisET, with noise models trained on biological replicates. For edgeR calls, the cutoffs were a false discovery rate-adjusted p below 0.01 and a log2 fold-change threshold of 1. As an exploratory analysis of dynamics, max-normalized trajectories of the 1000 most abundant clonotypes were examined by PCA with hierarchical clustering. Separately sequenced CD4+ and CD8+ repertoires were used to assign a CD4 or CD8 phenotype to each responding clone. The public reads were run again by TCRdb, first through fastp at Q25 and then through MiXCR, and only productive beta chains were kept. Rows are combined by CDR3 protein, so each entry shows the most common genes and DNA. Clone size and V and J calls follow TCRdb, not the original study. Here the sample has hundreds of thousands of distinct CDR3 sequences; approximately 25% occur a single time. The top ten constitute around 8.7% of the sample.

Ficoll-Paque density gradient centrifugation was used to isolate PBMCs. Findings and caveats that apply to the study as a whole: SARS-CoV-2 specificity was not confirmed for the second-wave clones peaking on day 37. Contracting CD4+ clones were found mainly in CM and EM memory subsets, while CD8+ clones were enriched in EMRA. Some responding clones were detected in pre-infection memory, which suggested that pre-existing cross-reactive memory T cells had joined the SARS-CoV-2 response. Only a couple of mild cases were covered by the study, and larger cohorts that include severe cases with pre-infection samples were considered necessary. Clones that contracted from day 15 to 85 showed balanced CD4/CD8 phenotypes, whereas a second wave of clones that expanded from day 15 to 37 leaned towards CD4+.

A remark on this clonotype: Its antigen specificity is not known. Per-base qualities were not stored, and no clone one base away is much larger.

The sample comprised PBMCs or a T cell subset sorted from them (not recorded which). The TCR sequence derives from an adult woman who had mild COVID-19 (a few samples of this study predate the infection). The sample titles of this study are shuffled in the database, so cell type and time point are left out; the donor was told from shared clones.

The DNA sequence is as follows: TGTGCCAGCAGTTTGTCTACAGGAGCTAATGAAAAACTGTTTTTT. Its coded protein is CASSLSTGANEKLFF. The rearrangement joined TRBV27 to TRBJ1-4; TRBD1 might be the D gene, on 5 matching bases. The CDR3 spans 15 residues, from the cysteine through the phenylalanine. CDR3 DNA is the only sequence kept; it has 45 bases, read in frame from the first base. V lost 3 bases and J lost 3 bases; the stretch between them is 11 bases long. Based on the germline V gene (reference sequence), the CDR1 and CDR2 sequences are MNHEY and SMNVEV.